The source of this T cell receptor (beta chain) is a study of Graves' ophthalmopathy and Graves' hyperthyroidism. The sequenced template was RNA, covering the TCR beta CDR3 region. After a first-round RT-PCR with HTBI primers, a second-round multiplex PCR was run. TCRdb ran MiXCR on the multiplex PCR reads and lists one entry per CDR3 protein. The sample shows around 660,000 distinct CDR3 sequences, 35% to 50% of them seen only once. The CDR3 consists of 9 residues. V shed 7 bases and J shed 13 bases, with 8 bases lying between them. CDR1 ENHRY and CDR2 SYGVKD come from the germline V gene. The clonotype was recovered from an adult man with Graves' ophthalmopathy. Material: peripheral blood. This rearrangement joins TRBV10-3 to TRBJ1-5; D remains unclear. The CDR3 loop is CAINPGQHF. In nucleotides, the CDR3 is TGTGCCATCAACCCGGGACAGCATTTT.